This T cell receptor beta chain originates from a study of T-cell memory formation after mild COVID-19 (dated by TCRdb to the early 2020s). Concerning the study at large: TCR sequence clusters from the two donors were largely donor specific. T-cell clones expanding and contracting after mild COVID-19 in a couple of donors were tracked by longitudinal TCRalpha and TCRbeta repertoire sequencing. Two young, previously healthy adult volunteers made up the cohort, one male and one female. The paper as a whole reports these results and caveats: Contracting CD4+ clones were located mainly in the CM and EM memory subsets, whereas CD8+ clones were found to be enriched in EMRA. The study covered only a couple of mild cases, and larger cohorts including severe cases with pre-infection samples were considered necessary. Clones that contracted from day 15 to 85 showed balanced CD4/CD8 phenotypes, whereas a second wave of clones that expanded from day 15 to 37 leaned towards CD4+. Some responding clones were found in pre-infection memory, which suggests that pre-existing cross-reactive memory T cells took part in the SARS-CoV-2 response. SARS-CoV-2 specificity of the second-wave clones peaking on day 37 was not confirmed.

As to this clonotype: Its antigen is unknown. No quality values exist for individual bases; no much larger clone is one base distant.

These reads were obtained on an Illumina NovaSeq 6000. TCRalpha and TCRbeta cDNA libraries were constructed by 5'RACE with constant-segment primers, with sample barcodes and unique molecular identifiers being introduced. Trizol reagent was used to extract RNA from every sample. Libraries were amplified in two PCR steps, with a second sample barcode and Illumina TruSeq adapters added in the second step. Sequencing of the libraries was done on an Illumina NovaSeq, producing 2 x 150 bp paired-end reads. In the paper's pipeline: The reads were demultiplexed and collapsed into UMI-guided consensus sequences using migec v1.2.7. Using mixcr v2.1.11, the UMI consensuses were aligned to TRA and TRB V and J templates and assembled into clonotypes. A clonotype was counted as expanded or contracted only if both edgeR and NoisET called the change significant, with noise models trained on biological replicates. edgeR calls used a false discovery rate-adjusted p below 0.01 and a log2 fold-change threshold of 1. As an exploratory analysis of dynamics, max-normalized trajectories of the 1000 most abundant clonotypes were examined by PCA with hierarchical clustering. The CD4 or CD8 phenotype of responding clones was assigned using the separately sequenced CD4+ and CD8+ repertoires. TCRdb redid the processing of the public reads, applying fastp at Q25 and MiXCR, and retained in-frame beta chains. Identical CDR3 proteins give one entry, which carries the most common genes and DNA. TCRdb, rather than the study authors, made the V and J calls. This sample comprises about 470,000 distinct CDR3 sequences, around a sixth of them detected only once. Roughly 12% of the sample is taken by the ten largest.

Ficoll-Paque density gradient centrifugation was used to isolate PBMCs. Germline trimming: 6 bases from V, 9 bases from J; junction bases outside gene matches: 10. The CDR3 runs 15 residues from the cysteine to the phenylalanine. Just CDR3 DNA is preserved here, 45 bases in frame from base 1. The receptor was derived from an adult woman who had mild COVID-19 (a few samples of this study predate the infection). The sample titles of this study are shuffled in the database, so cell type and time point are left out; the donor was told from shared clones. The sequenced material came from PBMCs or a T cell subset sorted from them (not recorded which). The V and J segments used are TRBV12-3 or TRBV12-4 and TRBJ2-1, with 11 bases in between that match TRBD2. The CDR3 protein sequence reads: CASSPSGGLSGEQFF. The DNA sequence follows: TGTGCCAGCAGCCCTAGCGGGGGGCTCTCTGGTGAGCAGTTCTTC.